This TCR beta chain was captured by sequencing in a study of shared clonotypes between healthy human individuals (TCRdb year 2020). Broadly, across the study: The cohort included three men and two women between 18 and 49 years of age. Per donor, three plates each were used for CD4 naive and CD4 memory, two for CD8 naive, and one for CD8 memory. The study deeply sequenced blood TCR repertoires of about 5 healthy adults to estimate repertoire size and the extent of clonotype sharing between individuals. Different laboratories and diverse techniques were used to prepare libraries and sequence TCR repertoires, to increase sequencing depth and limit assay-specific biases. Each donor's leukapheresis produced roughly between roughly 0.9 and 9 billion PBMCs. Overall results and qualifications from the work: When several donors were compared, the shared fraction of clonotypes was about 5% for naive CD4, more than 3% for naive CD8, roughly 2.5% for memory CD4, and around 0.37% for memory CD8. Sampling was restricted to blood, and TCR repertoires in tissue are likely to differ from TCR repertoires in blood. Estimated clonotype richness was generally larger for naive than for memory subsets. Compared with non-shared clonotypes, the clonotypes found in all four sorted-subset donors had higher generation probabilities. Because the study included only a small number of donors, the genetic and exposure-history diversity represented was limited. Incomplete sequencing was indicated by rarefaction of sorted-subset datasets, despite the large sequencing depth. Based on pairwise subsampling, the degree of clonotype sharing among donors was expected to be affected by sequencing depth.

Comment on this clone: Its antigen is currently not known. No base quality information exists; no much larger clone differs at one position.

The donors were healthy, HIV-negative adults who had no recently reported acute infections or vaccinations. All donors were Caucasian adults living in Nashville, Tennessee, USA. CD4+ T cells were enriched by magnetic negative selection, after which naive cells were positively selected on CD45RA and the negative fraction was taken as the memory subset. Blood was obtained by leukapheresis, after which PBMCs were separated by Ficoll-Histopaque density gradient centrifugation and cryopreserved in liquid nitrogen vapor phase. Purity and quantity of every magnetically sorted T cell population were checked by analytical flow cytometry. Genomic DNA was isolated from each sorted fraction and quantified by UV absorbance on a Nanodrop 2000c. Using the deep immunoSEQ assay, multiplex PCR amplified TCR CDR3 regions from genomic DNA. Extracted genomic DNA from each cell subset was distributed evenly across all wells of several immunoSEQ 96-well plates, and each plate was treated as a replicate. For sorted subsets, approximately 0.2 ug of genomic DNA, equivalent to around 30,000 T cell genomes, went into each replicate PCR. Purified libraries were measured with a Qubit 3.0 fluorometer, size-checked on a Bioanalyzer 2100, and measured again with the KAPA Library Quantification kit. Every immunoSEQ 96-well plate was sequenced on a separate single-read 150-cycle Illumina NextSeq 550 flow cell. Per the source publication's procedure: The immunoSEQ output contained only junctional sequences without quality scores, so filtering could not match that applied to full-length reads. Sequences were annotated with PyIR, a Python wrapper for IgBLAST v1.9, and V/J genes and CDR3 were assigned using IMGT germline references. Reads were removed for weak V/J assignments (E-value above 1e-6), missing CDR3, stop codons, out-of-frame junctions, or ambiguous translated residues. V3J clonotypes were defined by identical inferred V gene, J gene, and CDR3 amino acid sequence. The percentage overlap between two repertoires was calculated by dividing the number of shared unique clonotypes by the size of the smaller repertoire. Repertoire richness was assessed with RTK rarefaction, the Chao1 estimator, and Recon v2.1 estimates of unobserved clonotypes. OLGA was used to compute generation probabilities for all TCRbeta clonotypes that the gDNA method yielded from four donors. Imported from immuneACCESS, the table was reduced by TCRdb to in-frame sequences with V and J called. These copies leave out some clones; in studies compared against another copy, an unresolved V gene accounts for under half, and the cause of the remainder is not known. That table furnishes V, J and clone size, whereas the DNA furnished D and trimming. In all, the sample holds approximately 1.1 million clones, and around three quarters of those were seen once. The top ten constitute about 0.52% of the sample.

V is pared back by 0 bases and J by 5 bases, with 7 bases lying between the germline termini. CDR1 is given as LGHNA and CDR2 as YSLEER, both from the germline V gene. The CDR3, from cysteine to phenylalanine, totals 14 residues. Only the CDR3 DNA is retained, 42 bases long and in frame from the first base. The receptor was isolated from a man in his late teens or twenties in good health. Some clones in this sample may be carry-over from other donors' samples. Recombination joined TRBV4-3 with TRBJ2-2; no D gene call is confident. The sample consisted of memory CD4+ T cells from PBMCs. The cell subset or site label on this specimen signifies: CD45RA-negative fraction. CDR3 region: CASSQDPGTGELFF. The DNA reads as follows: TGCGCCAGCAGCCAAGATCCAGGTACCGGGGAGCTGTTTTTT.